The table lists the clone carrying this T cell receptor (beta chain) with a few counts. TCR beta VDJ and CDR3 profiles were obtained from a genomic DNA template. TCRdb itself ran the reads through MiXCR, one entry per CDR3 protein. Among about 160,000 distinct CDR3 sequences, 40% to 50% were seen once, and the ten largest hold around 2.9%. These data come from a study of CD8+CD57+ T cells in acquired aplastic anemia. The CDR3 is made up of 15 amino acids. The germline V gene encodes CDR1 ENHRY and CDR2 SYGVKD. Trimming left V 1 base short and J 1 base short, with 10 bases between. Flow cytometry had shown expanded CD8+CD57+ cells in the patients chosen for sequencing.

The chain couples TRBV10-3 to TRBJ1-1; D remains ambiguous. The sequenced material came from sorted CD4+, CD8+, or CD8+CD57+ T cells (not recorded which) from PBMCs. This clonotype was obtained from a human donor with aplastic anemia. CDR3 bases: TGTGCCATCAGTGAGTATTTGGCAGAGAACACTGAAGCTTTCTTT. Translating gives CAISEYLAENTEAFF.